These T cell receptor beta chains were read from a single sample in a study of beta chain features in type 1 diabetes. Method: immunoSEQ multiplex PCR; TCRdb's copy keeps in-frame clones and lacks some. Among under 300,000 clones, 25% to 30% were seen once, and the ten largest hold roughly 4.1%. The sample was central memory CD4+ T cells from blood. The origin of the receptors is a man younger than 40 in good health. Both conserved end residues are part of each CDR3. The D gene is left open where the match is weak. Rows may omit the clone size; those that give it use once, few, many or a size class.

v_call,d_call,j_call,clone_size,cdr3_aa,cdr3_nt
TRBV19,TRBD2,TRBJ2-1,medium-sized,CASSITSGKDAEQFF,TGTGCCAGTAGCATCACTAGCGGGAAGGACGCTGAGCAGTTCTTC
TRBV5-1,TRBD2,TRBJ2-5,NA,CASSLRTSGDQETQYF,TGCGCCAGCAGCTTAAGGACTAGCGGGGATCAAGAGACCCAGTACTTC
TRBV7-2,NA,TRBJ2-1,NA,CASSSTSGIEQFF,TGTGCCAGCAGCTCGACATCGGGGATTGAGCAGTTCTTC
TRBV7-8,NA,TRBJ1-5,few,CASSGTDRSQPQHF,TGTGCCAGCAGCGGGACGGACAGATCCCAGCCCCAGCATTTT
TRBV6-1,NA,TRBJ2-1,few,CASSGGTLLVNEQFF,TGTGCCAGCAGTGGAGGGACCCTCTTAGTTAATGAGCAGTTCTTC
TRBV25-1,NA,TRBJ2-7,few,CASRGWVSYEQYF,TGTGCCAGCAGGGGCTGGGTCTCCTACGAGCAGTACTTC
TRBV5-1,NA,TRBJ1-5,NA,CASSLEGHFNQPQHF,TGCGCCAGCAGCTTGGAGGGGCATTTCAATCAGCCCCAGCATTTT
TRBV5-4,NA,TRBJ1-6,few,CASSLQGRNSPLHF,TGTGCCAGCAGCCTACAGGGACGGAATTCACCCCTCCACTTT
TRBV10-3,TRBD2,TRBJ2-1,NA,CAISEGLAGQAYEQFF,TGTGCCATCAGTGAGGGACTAGCGGGCCAAGCCTATGAGCAGTTCTTC
TRBV4-3,TRBD2,TRBJ2-2,many,CASSQEMLAGRTGELFF,TGCGCCAGCAGCCAAGAGATGCTAGCGGGCCGAACCGGGGAGCTGTTTTTT
TRBV30,NA,TRBJ2-7,few,CAWSDSYEQYF,TGTGCCTGGAGTGATAGCTACGAGCAGTACTTC
TRBV7-8,NA,TRBJ2-7,NA,CASSLTEGNYEQYF,TGTGCCAGCAGCTTAACGGAGGGAAACTACGAGCAGTACTTC
TRBV2,NA,TRBJ2-1,few,CASSENREQFF,TGTGCCAGCAGTGAAAATCGGGAGCAGTTCTTC
TRBV11-2,NA,TRBJ1-3,NA,CASSLDSSSGNTIYF,TGTGCCAGCAGCTTAGACAGCTCCTCTGGAAACACCATATATTTT
TRBV18,NA,TRBJ1-5,NA,CASSWGQGLNQPQHF,TGTGCCAGCTCATGGGGGCAGGGTCTCAATCAGCCCCAGCATTTT
TRBV6-6,NA,TRBJ2-7,NA,CASSYSQGSHEQYF,TGTGCCAGCAGTTACTCCCAGGGTAGTCACGAGCAGTACTTC
TRBV11-2,TRBD2,TRBJ2-1,few,CASSLLAPGGNEQFF,TGTGCCAGCAGCTTACTAGCGCCGGGGGGGAATGAGCAGTTCTTC
TRBV7-9,NA,TRBJ2-5,NA,CASSLAREVGTQYF,TGTGCCAGCAGCTTAGCCCGGGAAGTGGGTACCCAGTACTTC
TRBV9,TRBD1,TRBJ1-5,few,CASSARQGQFSGNQPQHF,TGTGCCAGCAGCGCCCGACAGGGGCAATTCTCGGGCAATCAGCCCCAGCATTTT
TRBV18,NA,TRBJ2-5,few,CASSPEVRETQYF,TGTGCCAGCTCACCAGAGGTACGGGAGACCCAGTACTTC
TRBV5-4,TRBD2,TRBJ2-5,NA,CASRISGSSETQYF,TGTGCCAGCCGTATAAGCGGGAGTAGTGAGACCCAGTACTTC
TRBV30,NA,TRBJ2-3,NA,CAWSGGLSTDTQYF,TGTGCCTGGAGTGGGGGACTTAGCACAGATACGCAGTATTTT
TRBV28,NA,TRBJ1-5,NA,CASHVSLSNQPQHF,TGTGCCTCTCACGTTTCTCTTAGCAATCAGCCCCAGCATTTT
TRBV27,NA,TRBJ2-2,NA,CASSYGLTNTGELFF,TGTGCCAGCAGTTACGGACTGACGAACACCGGGGAGCTGTTTTTT
TRBV29-1,NA,TRBJ1-1,few,CSVPRVNTEAFF,TGCAGCGTTCCGAGAGTTAACACTGAAGCTTTCTTT
TRBV7-9,TRBD2,TRBJ2-3,once,CASSLGLAADTQYF,TGTGCCAGCAGCCTGGGACTAGCAGCAGATACGCAGTATTTT
TRBV18,NA,TRBJ2-3,NA,CASSLDPGAQYF,TGTGCCAGCTCACTGGACCCAGGCGCGCAGTATTTT
TRBV30,NA,TRBJ2-3,NA,CASSGQGDTQYF,TGTGCCTCCAGCGGTCAAGGGGATACGCAGTATTTT
TRBV30,NA,TRBJ1-5,few,CAWSVGEPNRPQHF,TGTGCCTGGAGTGTGGGGGAGCCGAATCGGCCCCAGCATTTT
TRBV30,NA,TRBJ2-7,many,CAWSHPGAYEQYF,TGTGCCTGGAGTCATCCGGGAGCCTACGAGCAGTACTTC
TRBV5-1,NA,TRBJ1-2,NA,CASSLDSGAYGYTF,TGCGCCAGCAGCTTGGATTCAGGTGCTTATGGCTACACCTTC
TRBV30,TRBD2,TRBJ2-5,NA,CAWSELAGGETQYF,TGTGCCTGGAGTGAACTAGCGGGAGGAGAGACCCAGTACTTC
TRBV18,TRBD1,TRBJ2-1,NA,CASSPRDRGTTEQFF,TGTGCCAGCTCACCCCGGGACAGGGGGACTACTGAGCAGTTCTTC
TRBV7-2,TRBD2,TRBJ2-7,NA,CASSLASGRGEQYF,TGTGCCAGCAGCTTAGCTAGCGGGAGGGGCGAGCAGTACTTC
TRBV29-1,NA,TRBJ1-1,few,CSVLPQGMNTEAFF,TGCAGCGTTTTACCTCAGGGGATGAACACTGAAGCTTTCTTT
TRBV27,NA,TRBJ1-5,NA,CASSGAGQPQHF,TGTGCCAGCAGTGGGGCGGGTCAGCCCCAGCATTTT
TRBV9,NA,TRBJ2-1,once,CASSVGYRSNYNEQFF,TGTGCCAGCAGCGTAGGGTACCGGTCAAACTACAATGAGCAGTTCTTC
TRBV7-9,NA,TRBJ2-5,few,CASSPSAAVIETQYF,TGTGCCAGCAGCCCCTCCGCTGCTGTGATAGAGACCCAGTACTTC
TRBV4-1,NA,TRBJ2-3,NA,CASSQDTGGKRADTQYF,TGCGCCAGCAGCCAAGATACCGGCGGGAAACGCGCAGATACGCAGTATTTT
TRBV15,NA,TRBJ2-5,NA,CATSRDHGEETQYF,TGTGCCACCAGCAGAGATCATGGCGAAGAGACCCAGTACTTC
TRBV12-5,NA,TRBJ1-2,few,CASGLPPGYGYTF,TGTGCTAGTGGTTTACCCCCTGGCTATGGCTACACCTTC
TRBV18,NA,TRBJ1-2,NA,CASSPPLTGSYGYTF,TGTGCCAGCTCACCACCTTTGACCGGCAGCTATGGCTACACCTTC
TRBV5-1,TRBD1,TRBJ1-4,NA,CASSTGGAGEKLFF,TGCGCCAGCAGCACAGGGGGCGCGGGGGAAAAACTGTTTTTT
TRBV9,NA,TRBJ2-2,once,CASSPPSNTGELFF,TGTGCCAGCAGTCCCCCCTCGAACACCGGGGAGCTGTTTTTT
TRBV5-4,NA,TRBJ1-3,NA,CASSLTGSGNTIYF,TGTGCCAGCAGCTTGACCGGCTCTGGAAACACCATATATTTT
TRBV7-9,NA,TRBJ2-1,NA,CASSPMVLPSYNEQFF,TGTGCCAGCAGCCCAATGGTATTACCCTCCTACAATGAGCAGTTCTTC
TRBV7-2,NA,TRBJ2-7,few,CASSSGKGGYEQYF,TGTGCCAGCAGCTCTGGAAAGGGGGGGTACGAGCAGTACTTC
TRBV30,NA,TRBJ2-3,NA,CAWSVKGGKDTQYF,TGTGCCTGGAGTGTAAAAGGGGGGAAAGATACGCAGTATTTT
TRBV19,TRBD1,TRBJ2-6,NA,CASSPGQGYSGANVLTF,TGTGCCAGTAGTCCCGGACAGGGATACTCTGGGGCCAACGTCCTGACTTTC
TRBV11-2,NA,TRBJ1-1,NA,CASSFAGETEAFF,TGTGCCAGCAGCTTTGCAGGGGAAACTGAAGCTTTCTTT
TRBV29-1,NA,TRBJ1-1,NA,CSVVGGLTEAFF,TGCAGCGTTGTCGGGGGGCTCACTGAAGCTTTCTTT
TRBV29-1,TRBD2,TRBJ2-1,few,CSVAGDLNEQFF,TGCAGTGTAGCGGGAGATCTCAATGAGCAGTTCTTC
TRBV4-3,NA,TRBJ2-1,NA,CASSQEGSNEQFF,TGCGCCAGCAGCCAAGAAGGCAGCAATGAGCAGTTCTTC